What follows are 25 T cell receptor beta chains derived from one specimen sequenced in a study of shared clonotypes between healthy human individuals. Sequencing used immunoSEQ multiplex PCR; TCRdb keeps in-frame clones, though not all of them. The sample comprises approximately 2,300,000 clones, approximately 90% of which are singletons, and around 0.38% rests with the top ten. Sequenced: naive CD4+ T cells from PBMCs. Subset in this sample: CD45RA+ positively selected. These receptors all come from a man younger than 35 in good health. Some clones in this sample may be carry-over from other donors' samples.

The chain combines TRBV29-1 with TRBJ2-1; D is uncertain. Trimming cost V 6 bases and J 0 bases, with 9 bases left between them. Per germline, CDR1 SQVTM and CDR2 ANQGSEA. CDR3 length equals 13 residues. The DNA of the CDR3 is TGCAGCGTGCAAAAGAGCTCCTACAATGAGCAGTTCTTC. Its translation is CSVQKSSYNEQFF.

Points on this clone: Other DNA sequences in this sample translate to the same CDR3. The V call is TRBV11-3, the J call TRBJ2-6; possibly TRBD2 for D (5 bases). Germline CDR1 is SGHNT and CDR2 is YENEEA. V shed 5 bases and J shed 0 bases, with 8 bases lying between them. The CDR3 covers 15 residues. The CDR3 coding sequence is TGTGCCAGCAGCCCTGGAGGCTCTGGGGCCAACGTCCTGACTTTC. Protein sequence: CASSPGGSGANVLTF.

CDR3 nucleotide sequence: TGTGCCATCAGTTTGGGTGAGGAGACCCAGTACTTC. Its translation is CAISLGEETQYF. V is TRBV10-3 and J is TRBJ2-5; D ambiguous. V was shortened by 5 bases and J by 5 bases, with 9 bases between the two germline ends. Germline V gene lookup returns CDR1 ENHRY and CDR2 SYGVKD. This CDR3 comprises 12 residues.

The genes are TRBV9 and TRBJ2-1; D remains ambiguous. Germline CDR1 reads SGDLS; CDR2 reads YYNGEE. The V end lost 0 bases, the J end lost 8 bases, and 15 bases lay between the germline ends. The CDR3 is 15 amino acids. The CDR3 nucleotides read TGTGCCAGCAGCGTAGGTTCCCGAGGAGACGATGAGCAGTTCTTC. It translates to CASSVGSRGDDEQFF.

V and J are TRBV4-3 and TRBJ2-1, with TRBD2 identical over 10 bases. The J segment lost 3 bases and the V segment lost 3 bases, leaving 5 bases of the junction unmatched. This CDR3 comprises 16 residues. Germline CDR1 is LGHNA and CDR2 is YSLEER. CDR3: CASSHGTSVNYNEQFF. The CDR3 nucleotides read TGCGCCAGCAGCCACGGGACTAGCGTAAACTACAATGAGCAGTTCTTC.

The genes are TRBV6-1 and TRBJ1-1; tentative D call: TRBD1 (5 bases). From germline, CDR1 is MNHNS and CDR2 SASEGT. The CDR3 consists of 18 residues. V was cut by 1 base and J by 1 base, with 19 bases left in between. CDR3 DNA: TGTGCCAGCAGTGAAGTTCGAATAGGGACGGCCAAGAACACTGAAGCTTTCTTT. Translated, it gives CASSEVRIGTAKNTEAFF.

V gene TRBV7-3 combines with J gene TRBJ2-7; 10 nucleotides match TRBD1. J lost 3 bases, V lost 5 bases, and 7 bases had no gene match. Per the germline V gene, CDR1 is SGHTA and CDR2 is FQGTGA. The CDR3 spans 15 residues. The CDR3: CASSPSGTGDYEQYF. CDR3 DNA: TGTGCCAGCAGCCCCTCCGGGACAGGGGACTACGAGCAGTACTTC.

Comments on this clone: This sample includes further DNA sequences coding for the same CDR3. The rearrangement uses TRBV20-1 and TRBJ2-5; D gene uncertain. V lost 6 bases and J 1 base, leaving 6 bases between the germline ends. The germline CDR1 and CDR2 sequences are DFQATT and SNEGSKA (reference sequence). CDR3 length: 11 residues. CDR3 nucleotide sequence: TGCAGTGCCGAGGTCCAAGAGACCCAGTACTTC. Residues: CSAEVQETQYF.

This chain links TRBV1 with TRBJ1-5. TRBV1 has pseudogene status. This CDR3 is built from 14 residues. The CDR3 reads CTSSQPLGNQPQHF. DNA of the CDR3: TGCACCAGCAGCCAACCCCTGGGCAATCAGCCCCAGCATTTT.

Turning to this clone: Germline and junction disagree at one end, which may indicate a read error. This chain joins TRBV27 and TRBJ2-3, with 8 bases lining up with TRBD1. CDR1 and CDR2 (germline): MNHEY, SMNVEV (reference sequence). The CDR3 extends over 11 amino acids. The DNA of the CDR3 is TGTGCCAGCAGTACGGGACAGGCCCCAGTTTTT. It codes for CASSTGQAPVF.

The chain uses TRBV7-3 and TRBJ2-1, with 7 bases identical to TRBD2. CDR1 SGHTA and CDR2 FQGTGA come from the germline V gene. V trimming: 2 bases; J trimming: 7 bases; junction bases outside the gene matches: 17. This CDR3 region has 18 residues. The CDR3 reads CASSLGYGRAGRSNEQFF. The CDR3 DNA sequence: TGTGCCAGCAGCTTAGGTTATGGTAGAGCGGGGCGGTCGAATGAGCAGTTCTTC. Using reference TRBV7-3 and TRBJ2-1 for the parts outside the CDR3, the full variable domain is GAGVSQTPSNKVTEKGKYVELRCDPISGHTALYWYRQSLGQGPEFLIYFQGTGAADDSGLPNDRFFAVRPEGSVSTLKIQRTERGDSAVYLCASSLGYGRAGRSNEQFFGPGTRLTVL.

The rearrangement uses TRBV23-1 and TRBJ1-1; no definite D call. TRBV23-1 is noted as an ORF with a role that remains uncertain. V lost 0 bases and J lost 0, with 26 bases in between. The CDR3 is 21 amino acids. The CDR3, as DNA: TGCGCCAGCAGTCAATCGATGGCGTTTGTGACCCCCAGCCTCTTGAACACTGAAGCTTTCTTT. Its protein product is CASSQSMAFVTPSLLNTEAFF.

This chain's CDR3 is CASSAATGGYSTDTQYF. CDR3 sequence (DNA): TGCGCCAGCAGCGCCGCCACAGGGGGTTATAGCACAGATACGCAGTATTTT. The rearrangement joins TRBV5-1 to TRBJ2-3, with 8 bases matching TRBD1. In germline, CDR1 is SGHRS, CDR2 YFSETQ. V lost 4 bases to trimming and J lost 0 bases; unmatched junction nucleotides: 10. This CDR3 has 17 amino acids.

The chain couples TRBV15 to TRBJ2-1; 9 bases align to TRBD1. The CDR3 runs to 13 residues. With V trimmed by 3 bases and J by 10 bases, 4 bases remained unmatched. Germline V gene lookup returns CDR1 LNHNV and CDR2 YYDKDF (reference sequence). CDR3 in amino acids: CATSRTGGREQFF. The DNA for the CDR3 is TGTGCCACCAGCAGGACAGGGGGGCGCGAGCAGTTCTTC. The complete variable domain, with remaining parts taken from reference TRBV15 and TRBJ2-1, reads DAMVIQNPRYQVTQFGKPVTLSCSQTLNHNVMYWYQQKSSQAPKLLFHYYDKDFNNEADTPDNFQSRRPNTSFCFLDIRSPGLGDTAMYLCATSRTGGREQFFGPGTRLTVL.

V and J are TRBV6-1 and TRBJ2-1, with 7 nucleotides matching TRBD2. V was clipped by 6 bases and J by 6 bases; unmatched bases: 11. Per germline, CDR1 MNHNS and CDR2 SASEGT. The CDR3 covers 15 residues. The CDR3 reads CASSLWSSGGNEQFF. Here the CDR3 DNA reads TGTGCCAGCAGCCTGTGGTCTAGCGGCGGCAATGAGCAGTTCTTC.

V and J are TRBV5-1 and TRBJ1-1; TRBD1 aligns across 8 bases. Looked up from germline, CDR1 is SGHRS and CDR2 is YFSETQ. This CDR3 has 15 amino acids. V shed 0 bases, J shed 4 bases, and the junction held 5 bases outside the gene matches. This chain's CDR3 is CASSLVDRGATEAFF. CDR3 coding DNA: TGCGCCAGCAGCTTGGTCGACAGGGGAGCCACTGAAGCTTTCTTT.

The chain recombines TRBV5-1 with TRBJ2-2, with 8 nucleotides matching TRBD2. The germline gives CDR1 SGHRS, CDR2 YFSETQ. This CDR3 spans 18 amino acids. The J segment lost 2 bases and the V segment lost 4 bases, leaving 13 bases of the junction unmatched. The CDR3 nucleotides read TGCGCCAGCAGCGACCCCTGGACTAGCATCGGCAACACCGGGGAGCTGTTTTTT. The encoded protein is CASSDPWTSIGNTGELFF. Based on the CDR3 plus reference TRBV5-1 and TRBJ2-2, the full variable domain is KAGVTQTPRYLIKTRGQQVTLSCSPISGHRSVSWYQQTPGQGLQFLFEYFSETQRNKGNFPGRFSGRQFSNSRSEMNVSTLELGDSALYLCASSDPWTSIGNTGELFFGEGSRLTVL.

In DNA form, the CDR3 reads TGTGCCAGCAGTGACTCGGGACAGCGCTACAATGAGCAGTTCTTC. As protein: CASSDSGQRYNEQFF. The chain couples TRBV6-1 to TRBJ2-1; TRBD1 agrees at 7 bases. The CDR3 is 15 amino acids. The germline CDR1 and CDR2 sequences are MNHNS and SASEGT. Germline trimming cut 3 bases from V and 3 bases from J; bases unmatched to any gene: 5.

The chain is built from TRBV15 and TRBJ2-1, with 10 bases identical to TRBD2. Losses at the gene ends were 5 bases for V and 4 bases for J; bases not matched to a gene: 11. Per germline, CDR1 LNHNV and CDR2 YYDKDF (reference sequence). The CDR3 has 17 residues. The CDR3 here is CATSGGSGRARYNEQFF. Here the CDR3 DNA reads TGTGCCACCAGCGGGGGCAGCGGGAGGGCCAGATACAATGAGCAGTTCTTC.

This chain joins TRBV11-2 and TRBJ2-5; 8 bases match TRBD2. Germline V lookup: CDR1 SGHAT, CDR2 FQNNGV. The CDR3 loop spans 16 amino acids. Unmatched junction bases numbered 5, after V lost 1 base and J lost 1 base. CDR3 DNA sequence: TGTGCCAGCAGCTTAGGCGGGGGGCAGATCCAAGAGACCCAGTACTTC. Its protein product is CASSLGGGQIQETQYF.

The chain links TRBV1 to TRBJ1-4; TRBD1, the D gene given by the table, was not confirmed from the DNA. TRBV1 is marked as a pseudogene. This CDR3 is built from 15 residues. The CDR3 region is CTSSQTRGRGEKLFF. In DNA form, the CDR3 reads TGCACCAGCAGCCAGACCAGGGGAAGAGGGGAAAAACTGTTTTTT.

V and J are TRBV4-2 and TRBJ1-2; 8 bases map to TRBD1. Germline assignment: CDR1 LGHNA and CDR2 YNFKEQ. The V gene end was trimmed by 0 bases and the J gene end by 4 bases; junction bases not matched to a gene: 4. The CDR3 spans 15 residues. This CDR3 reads CASSQDNQGAYGYTF. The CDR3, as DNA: TGTGCCAGCAGCCAAGATAATCAGGGGGCCTATGGCTACACCTTC.

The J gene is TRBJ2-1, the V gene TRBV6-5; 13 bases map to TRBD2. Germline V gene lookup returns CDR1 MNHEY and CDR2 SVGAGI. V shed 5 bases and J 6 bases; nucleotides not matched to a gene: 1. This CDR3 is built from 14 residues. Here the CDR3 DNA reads TGTGCCAGCAGTGGACTAGCGGGAGTCAATGAGCAGTTCTTC. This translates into CASSGLAGVNEQFF.

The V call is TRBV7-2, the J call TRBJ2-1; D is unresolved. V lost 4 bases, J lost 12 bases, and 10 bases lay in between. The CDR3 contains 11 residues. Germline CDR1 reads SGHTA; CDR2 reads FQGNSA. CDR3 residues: CASSWSSGQFF. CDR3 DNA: TGTGCCAGCAGCTGGTCGAGTGGGCAGTTCTTC.

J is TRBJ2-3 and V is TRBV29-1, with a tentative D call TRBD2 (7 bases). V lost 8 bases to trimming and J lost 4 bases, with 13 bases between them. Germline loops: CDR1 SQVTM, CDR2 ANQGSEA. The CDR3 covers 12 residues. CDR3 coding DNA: TGCAGCCACGCCGGGGGGCCAGATACGCAGTATTTT. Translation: CSHAGGPDTQYF.